This T cell receptor (beta chain) is drawn from a study of tumor-infiltrating lymphocytes in primary liver carcinoma. The wider study: Lesions, classed as T1-T3 N0M0, spanned 4.2 to 10 cm across. Sequenced samples came back with roughly 3.65 to 7.5 million productive TCRbeta reads, and the counts looked alike across tissue types. General observations from the study: Just about 7-25% of leading clones were found in every one of five regions.

Concerning this clonotype itself: Its target is unknown. The junction departs from germline at one end; a sequencing error may be responsible.

The CDR3 loop spans 18 amino acids. Looked up from germline, CDR1 is MNHEY and CDR2 is SVGAGI. Production of TCR beta cDNA used 400 to 650 ng total RNA together with a constant-region primer. Each TCR beta library was derived from three nested multiplex PCR rounds that employed slightly modified ARM-PCR. Each of the first two PCR rounds ran roughly 9 cycles with TRBV1-TRBV30 forward and C-beta reverse primers. TCRdb used MiXCR to reprocess the multiplex PCR reads, holding one entry per CDR3 protein. The sample lists around 60,000 distinct CDR3 sequences, around 64% occurring once. RNA and DNA were co-extracted from about 19-30 mg of unsorted bulk tissue. Patients had primary liver carcinoma treated by surgical resection.

The chain carries TRBV6-5 and TRBJ1-5; D possibly corresponds to TRBD1 (5 bases). The sample taken for sequencing was liver tumor tissue from sampling region 4. The subset was: tumor region T4, right-lateral pole. The TCR sequence derives from a man aged 40-49 years with primary liver carcinoma and hepatitis B virus infection. CDR3 region: CASSYTRPTASSNQPHHF. The CDR3 DNA sequence: TGTGCCAGCAGTTATACCCGACCGACAGCCAGTAGCAATCAGCCCCACCATTTT.